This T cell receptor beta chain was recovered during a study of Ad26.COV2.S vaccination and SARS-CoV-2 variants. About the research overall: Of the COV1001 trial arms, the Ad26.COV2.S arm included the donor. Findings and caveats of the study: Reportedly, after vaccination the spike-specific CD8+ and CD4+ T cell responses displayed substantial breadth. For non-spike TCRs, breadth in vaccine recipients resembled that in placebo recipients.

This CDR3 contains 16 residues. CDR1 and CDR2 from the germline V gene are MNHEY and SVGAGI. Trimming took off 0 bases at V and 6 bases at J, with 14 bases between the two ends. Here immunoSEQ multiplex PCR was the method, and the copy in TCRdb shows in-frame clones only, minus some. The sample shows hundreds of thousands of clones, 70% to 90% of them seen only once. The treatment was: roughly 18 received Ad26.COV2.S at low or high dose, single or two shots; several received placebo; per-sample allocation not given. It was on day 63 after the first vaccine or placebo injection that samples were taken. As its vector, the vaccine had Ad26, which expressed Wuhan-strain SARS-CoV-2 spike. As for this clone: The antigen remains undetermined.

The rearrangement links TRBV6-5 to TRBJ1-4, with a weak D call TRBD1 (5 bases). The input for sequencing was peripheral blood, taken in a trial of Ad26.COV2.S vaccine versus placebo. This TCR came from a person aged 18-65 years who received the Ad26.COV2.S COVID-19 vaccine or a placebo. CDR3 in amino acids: CASSYSQGGRDEKLFF. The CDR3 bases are TGTGCCAGCAGTTACTCCCAGGGAGGGAGGGATGAAAAACTGTTTTTT.